This T cell receptor beta chain stems from a study of PD-L1 blockade in urothelial cancer listed by TCRdb under 2017. Notes on the research overall: Every patient began therapy at some point between 2013 and 2015 and was given atezolizumab 1,200 mg intravenously every 3 weeks. About 85% of the 29 patients were males with bladder-origin urothelial cancer, and about 65% of the 29 reported a prior smoking history. Patients had an ECOG performance status of 0 or 1 and had received between 0 and 3 prior chemotherapy regimens. Blood samples were analyzed at 3 weeks after treatment start (second dose) and at 6 weeks after treatment start. Blood samples gave median yields of approximately 130,000 T cells and 83,000 or so unique TCRs, along with a median clonality of approximately 0.08. The study, an exploratory multi-omic analysis, examined somatic, immune and clinical correlates of response to PD-L1 blockade with atezolizumab in urothelial cancer. Pretreatment tumor samples, along with matched peripheral blood collected serially before and after atezolizumab treatment, underwent TCR sequencing. Durable clinical benefit meant progression-free survival longer than 6 months, and TCR features were also tested against progression-free and overall survival. In the same patients, pretreatment tumors underwent whole exome sequencing and RNA sequencing in addition to TCR sequencing. Eight to ten patients achieved durable clinical benefit and approximately 19 did not. Pretreatment blood TCR-seq was available for fewer than 30 patients, at least one posttreatment blood collection was obtained for 24 patients, and tumor TCR-seq was available for 24 patients. What the work shows at the level of the full study, not this receptor alone: Because of the small sample size (n ≈ 30) and the many exploratory analyses performed, the results are intended to be regarded as hypothesis-generating. Among patients with durable benefit, tumor-associated TCR clones showed greater expansion in peripheral blood 3 weeks after treatment started (n ≈ 20, p = 0.022). Improved progression-free and overall survival was associated with having pretreatment peripheral blood TCR clonality below the median.

The cohort comprised 25 to 35 patients with locally advanced or metastatic urothelial carcinoma treated at Memorial Sloan Kettering on a trial protocol. Peripheral blood mononuclear cells were collected pretreatment and during treatment, at between 1 and 8 total time points per patient. The Qiagen DNeasy Blood extraction kit was used to purify genomic DNA from total PBMCs and tumor samples. PBMCs were collected pretreatment and during treatment, and were isolated and stored as previously described. Notes on this clone: Its recognized antigen is unknown. No clone much larger than this one lies a single base away; base qualities are absent.

To estimate absolute template abundance from read counts, synthetic TCR analog templates were spiked into each PCR. The immunoSEQ assay was used to amplify TCRbeta CDR3 regions from genomic DNA with bias-controlled V and J gene primers. Rearranged TCRbeta segments were sequenced at approximately 20X coverage. Processing in the source paper ran as follows. Clustering was used to correct sequencing errors, and CDR3s were annotated against IMGT so that V, D and J genes could be assigned. Downstream analyses used only productive TCRbeta rearrangements, leaving out any out-of-frame or stop-codon sequences. Clonality was calculated as one minus the Shannon entropy normalized by the log of the number of unique productive sequences. Clones differing between time points or between blood and tumor were identified by Fisher's exact test with Benjamini-Hochberg correction at adjusted p below 0.01. As stored in TCRdb, this immuneACCESS dataset retains in-frame rearrangements with V and J assigned. A fraction of the clones does not appear; measured against another copy, unresolved V genes explain less than half of the discrepancy, and the remainder lacks a known reason. For V, J and clone size, that table is used; D and trimming come from the DNA. The sample contains tens of thousands of clones, 60% to 80% of them found a single time. The ten largest clones represent more than 3.5% of the sample.

Sequencing was performed on PBMCs, taken around atezolizumab (anti-PD-L1) treatment. The clonotype originates from a man between 65 and 85 years old with urothelial cancer.

The DNA reads TGTGCCTGGAGTGTCAGCCAGGGCACTGGCTACACCTTC. This gives the protein CAWSVSQGTGYTF. The V and J segments used are TRBV30 and TRBJ1-2, and the D gene may be TRBD1, 5 bases matching. There are 13 amino acids in the CDR3, from cysteine to phenylalanine inclusive. Only the CDR3 DNA stays, 39 bases, in frame from base 1. Cut back by 0 bases and 7 bases, the V and J ends lie 12 bases apart. Per the germline V gene (reference sequence), GTSNPN is the CDR1 and SVGIG is the CDR2.